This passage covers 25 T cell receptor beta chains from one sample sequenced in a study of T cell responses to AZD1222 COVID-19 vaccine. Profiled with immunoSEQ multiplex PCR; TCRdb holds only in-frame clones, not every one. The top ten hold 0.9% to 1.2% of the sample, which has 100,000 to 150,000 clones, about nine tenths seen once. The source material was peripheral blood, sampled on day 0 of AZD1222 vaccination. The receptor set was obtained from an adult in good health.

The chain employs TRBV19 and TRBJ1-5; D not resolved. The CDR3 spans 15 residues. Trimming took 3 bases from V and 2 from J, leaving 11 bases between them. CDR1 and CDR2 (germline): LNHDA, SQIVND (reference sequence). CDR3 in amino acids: CASSIRRQGNQPQHF. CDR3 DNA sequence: TGTGCCAGTAGTATTAGGAGACAAGGCAATCAGCCCCAGCATTTT.

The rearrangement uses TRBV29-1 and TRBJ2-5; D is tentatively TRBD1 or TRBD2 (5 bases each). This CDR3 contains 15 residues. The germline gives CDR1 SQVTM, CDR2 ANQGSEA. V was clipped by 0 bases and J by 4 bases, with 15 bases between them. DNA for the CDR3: TGCAGCGTTGAAGATCTGGGGGACCTCGGAGAGACCCAGTACTTC. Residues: CSVEDLGDLGETQYF.

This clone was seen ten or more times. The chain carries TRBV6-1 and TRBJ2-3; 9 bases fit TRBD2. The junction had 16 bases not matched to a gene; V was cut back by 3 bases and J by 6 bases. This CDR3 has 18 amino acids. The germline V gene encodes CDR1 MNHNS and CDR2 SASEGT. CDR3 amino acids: CASSDQEGAREGHDTQYF. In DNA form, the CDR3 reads TGTGCCAGCAGTGACCAAGAGGGGGCGCGGGAGGGACACGATACGCAGTATTTT.

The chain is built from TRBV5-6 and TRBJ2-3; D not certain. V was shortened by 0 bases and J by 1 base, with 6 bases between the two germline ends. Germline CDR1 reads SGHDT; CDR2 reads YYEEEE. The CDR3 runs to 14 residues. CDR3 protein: CASSLVQGTDTQYF. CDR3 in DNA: TGTGCCAGCAGCTTGGTTCAGGGCACAGATACGCAGTATTTT. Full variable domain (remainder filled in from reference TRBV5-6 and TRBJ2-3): DAGVTQSPTHLIKTRGQQVTLRCSPKSGHDTVSWYQQALGQGPQFIFQYYEEEERQRGNFPDRFSGHQFPNYSSELNVNALLLGDSALYLCASSLVQGTDTQYFGPGTRLTVL.

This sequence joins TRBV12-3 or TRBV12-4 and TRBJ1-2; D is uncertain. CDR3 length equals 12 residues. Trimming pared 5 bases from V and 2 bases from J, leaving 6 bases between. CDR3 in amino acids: CASSTRNYGYTF. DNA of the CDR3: TGTGCCAGCAGTACCCGGAACTATGGCTACACCTTC.

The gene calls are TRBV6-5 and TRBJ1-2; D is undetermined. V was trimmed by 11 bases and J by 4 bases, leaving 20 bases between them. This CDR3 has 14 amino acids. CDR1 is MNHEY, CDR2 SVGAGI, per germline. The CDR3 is CASLPPGRSYGYTF. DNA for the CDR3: TGTGCCTCTCTTCCCCCGGGCAGGAGCTATGGCTACACCTTC.

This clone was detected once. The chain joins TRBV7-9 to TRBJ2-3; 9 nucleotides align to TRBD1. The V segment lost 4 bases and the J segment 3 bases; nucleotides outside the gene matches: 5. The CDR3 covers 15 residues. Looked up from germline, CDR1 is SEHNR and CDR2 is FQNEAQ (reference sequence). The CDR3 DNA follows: TGTGCCAGCAGCTGGGGACAGGGTTTAACAGATACGCAGTATTTT. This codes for CASSWGQGLTDTQYF.

CDR3 sequence reads: CASSHLGREKGEYGYTF. CDR3 DNA sequence: TGCGCCAGCAGCCATTTAGGGCGGGAAAAGGGCGAGTATGGCTACACCTTC. This rearrangement joins TRBV4-1 to TRBJ1-2, with unresolved D. Trimming stripped 3 bases from V and 5 bases from J, with 22 bases between. Germline V gene data show CDR1 as MGHRA and CDR2 as YSYEKL. The CDR3 length is 17 residues.

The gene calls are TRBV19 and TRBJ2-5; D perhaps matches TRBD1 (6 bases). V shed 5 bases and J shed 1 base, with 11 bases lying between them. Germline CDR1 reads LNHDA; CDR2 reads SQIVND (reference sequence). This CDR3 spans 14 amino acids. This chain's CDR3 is CASSARTVQETQYF. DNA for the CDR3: TGTGCCAGTAGTGCTCGGACAGTCCAAGAGACCCAGTACTTC.

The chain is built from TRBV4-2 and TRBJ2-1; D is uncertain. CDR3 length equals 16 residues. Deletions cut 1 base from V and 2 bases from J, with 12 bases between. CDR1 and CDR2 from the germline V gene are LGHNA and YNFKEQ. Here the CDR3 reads CASSQGMVGTYNEQFF. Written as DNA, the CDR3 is TGTGCCAGCAGCCAAGGAATGGTCGGTACCTACAATGAGCAGTTCTTC.

CDR3 DNA sequence: TGTGCCTGGAGGCGCCGGGACAGGGGCTATGGCTACACCTTC. Its translation is CAWRRRDRGYGYTF. This chain connects TRBV30 to TRBJ1-2; TRBD1 matches 10 bases. CDR3 length equals 14 residues. Germline loops: CDR1 GTSNPN, CDR2 SVGIG (reference sequence). J was trimmed by 4 bases and V by 3 bases; bases with no gene match: 5.

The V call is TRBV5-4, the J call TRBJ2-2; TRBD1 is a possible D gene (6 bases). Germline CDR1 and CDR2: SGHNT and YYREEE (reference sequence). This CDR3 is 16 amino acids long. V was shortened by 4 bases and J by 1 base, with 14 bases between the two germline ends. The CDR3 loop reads CASSALQGRNTGELFF. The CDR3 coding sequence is TGTGCCAGCAGCGCCCTACAGGGTCGGAACACCGGGGAGCTGTTTTTT.

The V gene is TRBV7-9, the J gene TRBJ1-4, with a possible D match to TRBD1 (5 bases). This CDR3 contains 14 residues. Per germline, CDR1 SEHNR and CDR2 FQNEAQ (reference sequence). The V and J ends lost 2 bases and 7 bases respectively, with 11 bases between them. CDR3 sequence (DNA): TGTGCCAGCAGCTTAAATAGGGGAGTTGAAAAACTGTTTTTT. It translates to CASSLNRGVEKLFF.

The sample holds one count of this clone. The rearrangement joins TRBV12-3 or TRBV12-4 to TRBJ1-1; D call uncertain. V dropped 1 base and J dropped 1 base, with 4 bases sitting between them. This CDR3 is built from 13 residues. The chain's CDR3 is CASSLVGNTEAFF. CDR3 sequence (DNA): TGTGCCAGCAGTTTAGTTGGGAACACTGAAGCTTTCTTT.

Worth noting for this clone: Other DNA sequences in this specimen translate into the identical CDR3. DNA of the CDR3: TGCGCCAGCAGCTTGGGGCAGGCTGACTATGGCTACACCTTC. Residues: CASSLGQADYGYTF. This chain joins TRBV5-1 and TRBJ1-2; D gene uncertain. Germline loops: CDR1 SGHRS, CDR2 YFSETQ. The CDR3 is 14 amino acids. Trimming removed 0 bases from V and 3 bases from J, with 9 bases in between.

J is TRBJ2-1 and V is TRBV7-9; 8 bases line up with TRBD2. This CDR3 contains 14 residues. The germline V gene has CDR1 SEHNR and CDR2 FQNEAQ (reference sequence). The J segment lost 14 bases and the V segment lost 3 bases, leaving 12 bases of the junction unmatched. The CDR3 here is CASSFTGRASLEFF. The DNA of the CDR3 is TGTGCCAGCAGCTTTACCGGGAGGGCCTCTTTGGAGTTCTTC.

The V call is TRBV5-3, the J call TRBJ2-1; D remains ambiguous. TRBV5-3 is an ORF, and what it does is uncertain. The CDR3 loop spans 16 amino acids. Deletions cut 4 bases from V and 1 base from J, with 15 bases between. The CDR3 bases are TGTGCCAGAAGCCTAGACACATCCTGTTCCTACAATGAGCAGTTCTTC. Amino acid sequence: CARSLDTSCSYNEQFF.

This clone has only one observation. For the CDR3, the DNA is TGTGCCAGCAGCCCAGGGGGGGGCATGGGCTATGGCTACACCTTC. Protein product: CASSPGGGMGYGYTF. The gene calls are TRBV7-8 and TRBJ1-2; 7 nucleotides align to TRBD1. This CDR3 has 15 residues. Unmatched junction bases numbered 10, after V lost 5 bases and J lost 4 bases. The germline gives CDR1 SGHVS, CDR2 FQNEAQ.

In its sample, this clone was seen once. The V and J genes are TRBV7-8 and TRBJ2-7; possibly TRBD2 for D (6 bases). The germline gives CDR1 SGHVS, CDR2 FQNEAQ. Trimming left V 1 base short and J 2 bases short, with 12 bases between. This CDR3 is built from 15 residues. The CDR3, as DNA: TGTGCCAGCAGCTTAGGGGGGGTTTTAGCCTACGAGCAGTACTTC. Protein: CASSLGGVLAYEQYF.

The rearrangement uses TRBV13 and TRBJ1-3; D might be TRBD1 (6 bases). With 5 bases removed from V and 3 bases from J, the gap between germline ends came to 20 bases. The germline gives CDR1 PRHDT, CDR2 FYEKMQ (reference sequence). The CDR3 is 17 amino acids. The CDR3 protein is CASSTSRQVRVGNTIYF. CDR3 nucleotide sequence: TGTGCCAGCAGCACCTCGAGACAGGTCAGAGTTGGAAACACCATATATTTT.

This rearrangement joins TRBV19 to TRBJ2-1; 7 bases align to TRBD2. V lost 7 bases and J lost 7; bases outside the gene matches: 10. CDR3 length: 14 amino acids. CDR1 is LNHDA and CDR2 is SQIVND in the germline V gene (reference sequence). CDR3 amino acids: CASKARTSKNEQFF. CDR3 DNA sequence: TGTGCCAGTAAGGCGCGGACTAGTAAAAATGAGCAGTTCTTC.

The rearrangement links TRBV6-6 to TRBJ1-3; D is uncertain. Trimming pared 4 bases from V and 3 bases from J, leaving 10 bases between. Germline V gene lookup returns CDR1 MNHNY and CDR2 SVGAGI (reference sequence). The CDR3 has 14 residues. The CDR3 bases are TGTGCCAGCAGTTTCTCAGTGGGTGGAAACACCATATATTTT. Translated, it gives CASSFSVGGNTIYF.

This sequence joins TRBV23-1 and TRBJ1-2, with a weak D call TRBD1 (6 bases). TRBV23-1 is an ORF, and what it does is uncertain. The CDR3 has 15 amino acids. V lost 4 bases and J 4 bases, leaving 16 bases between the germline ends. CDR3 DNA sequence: TGCGCCAGCAGTCCCGCCGGGGGGCTCGTCTATGGCTACACCTTC. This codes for CASSPAGGLVYGYTF.

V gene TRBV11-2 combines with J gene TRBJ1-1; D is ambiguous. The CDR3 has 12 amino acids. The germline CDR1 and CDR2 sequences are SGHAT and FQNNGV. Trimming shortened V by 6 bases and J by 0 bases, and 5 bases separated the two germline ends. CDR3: CASSEMNTEAFF. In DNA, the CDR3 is TGTGCCAGCAGTGAGATGAACACTGAAGCTTTCTTT.

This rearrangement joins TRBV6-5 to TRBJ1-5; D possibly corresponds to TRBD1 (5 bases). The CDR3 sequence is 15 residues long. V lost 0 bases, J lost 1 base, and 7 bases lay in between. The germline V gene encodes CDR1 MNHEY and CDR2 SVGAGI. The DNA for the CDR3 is TGTGCCAGCAGTTACTCGGCAGGGAGCAATCAGCCCCAGCATTTT. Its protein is CASSYSAGSNQPQHF.